Below, 26 T cell receptor beta chains from the same sample are listed, as sequenced in a study of regulatory T cells in long-lasting Graves disease. Through Arm-PCR of CDR3 regions and iRepertoire HTBI primers, TCR beta libraries were built. One entry per CDR3 protein results from TCRdb running MiXCR on the multiplex PCR reads. The sample consists of roughly 500,000 distinct CDR3 sequences, approximately 12% of them appearing once. Time point described: newly diagnosed GD, antithyroid drugs for less than 3 months. TCR sequences were obtained from RNA taken from PBMCs. The sample was also reused in another study, on T cells in Graves' hyperthyroidism and ophthalmopathy.

Sample: peripheral blood mononuclear cells (PBMCs), taken at new diagnosis, from a patient treated with antithyroid drugs. Source of these receptors: a woman between 25 and 40 years old with Graves disease.

At least ten counts were recorded for this clonotype. This chain uses TRBV29-1 with TRBJ1-4; D is uncertain. CDR1 and CDR2 (germline): SQVTM, ANQGSEA. V gave up 6 bases and J gave up 8 bases, with 13 bases separating them. There are 12 residues in the CDR3. Here the CDR3 DNA reads TGCAGCGTAGTCCTTAGAGGGGAAAAACTGTTTTTT. The encoded protein is CSVVLRGEKLFF.

This clonotype was counted many times. This rearrangement joins TRBV10-3 to TRBJ1-3; unclear D gene. Trimming left V 3 bases short and J 4 bases short, with 1 base between. The CDR3 loop spans 11 amino acids. Germline V gene sequence: CDR1 ENHRY, CDR2 SYGVKD. As DNA, the CDR3 is TGTGCCATCAGTGACGGAAACACCATATATTTT. Translating it yields CAISDGNTIYF.

This clonotype occurred many times. The rearrangement links TRBV2 to TRBJ2-1; D unresolved. Germline CDR1 is SNHLY and CDR2 is FYNNEI. CDR3 length equals 12 residues. Trimming cost V 7 bases and J 8 bases, with 12 bases left between them. This chain's CDR3 is CASTPQWDEQFF. The CDR3 DNA follows: TGTGCCAGCACCCCTCAATGGGATGAGCAGTTCTTC.

At least ten counts were recorded for this clonotype. CDR3 residues: CATSVDRGRAKNIQYF. The DNA of the CDR3 is TGTGCCACCAGCGTGGACAGGGGGCGAGCCAAAAACATTCAGTACTTC. V usage is TRBV15 and J usage is TRBJ2-4, with TRBD1 matching 11 bases. Germline values: CDR1 LNHNV, CDR2 YYDKDF (reference sequence). The CDR3 covers 16 residues. V lost 5 bases to trimming and J lost 0 bases; unmatched junction nucleotides: 3.

This clonotype was counted many times. This chain links TRBV6-2 or TRBV6-3 with TRBJ2-5; D gene ambiguous. Germline loops: CDR1 MNHEY, CDR2 SVGEGT. The CDR3 is 15 amino acids. V dropped 1 base and J dropped 2 bases, with 11 bases sitting between them. The CDR3 protein is CASSYYRAPQETQYF. CDR3 nucleotide sequence: TGTGCCAGCAGTTACTACCGGGCTCCGCAAGAGACCCAGTACTTC.

This chain connects TRBV18 to TRBJ2-2; 7 positions match TRBD2. The CDR3 is made up of 16 amino acids. Germline CDR1 reads KGHSH; CDR2 reads LQKENI. V was pared by 5 bases and J by 4 bases, with 10 bases of the junction left unmatched. CDR3 nucleotide sequence: TGTGCCAGCTCAACCTTCTTGACTAGCCCCACCGGGGAGCTGTTTTTT. Amino acids: CASSTFLTSPTGELFF.

The table lists this clonotype with many counts. V usage is TRBV2 and J usage is TRBJ1-2, with 10 nucleotides matching TRBD1. The CDR3 sequence is 11 residues long. CDR1 is SNHLY and CDR2 is FYNNEI in the germline V gene. After removal of 8 bases from V and 8 bases from J, the junction contained 2 bases not matched to a gene. The CDR3 is CASWGQGGYTF. As DNA, the CDR3 is TGTGCCAGCTGGGGACAGGGGGGCTACACCTTC.

This clonotype came up many times. One end of the junction is discordant with germline, which a read error may explain. This chain links TRBV24-1 with TRBJ2-3; D may be TRBD2 (6 bases). In germline, CDR1 is KGHDR, CDR2 SFDVKD. There are 14 residues in the CDR3. CDR3 in amino acids: CATGEGTSTDTQYF. CDR3 DNA: TGTGCCACCGGTGAGGGGACTAGCACAGATACGCAGTATTTT.

Note on this clonotype: A read error may be the cause here, since a much bigger clone is one base away. The chain recombines TRBV27 with TRBJ1-5; D might be TRBD1 (5 bases). This CDR3 has 17 residues. Germline assignment: CDR1 MNHEY and CDR2 SMNVEV (reference sequence). V was pared by 7 bases and J by 7 bases, with 26 bases between. The CDR3: CASTNLKASGEGQPQHF. CDR3 bases: TGTGCCAGCACCAACCTCAAGGCGTCGGGGGAGGGACAGCCCCAGCATTTT.

The rearrangement joins TRBV20-1 to TRBJ1-2, with TRBD1 matching 8 bases. Germline V CDR1 and CDR2: DFQATT, SNEGSKA (reference sequence). V trimming: 4 bases; J trimming: 7 bases; junction bases outside the gene matches: 8. This CDR3 contains 13 residues. CDR3 in DNA: TGCAGTGCTACTCGGACAGGGAGGGTTGGCTACACCTTC. It codes for CSATRTGRVGYTF.

As to this clonotype: A read error may explain this, as a much larger clone is one base away. The rearrangement joins TRBV20-1 to TRBJ2-5; 8 nucleotides align to TRBD2. This CDR3 has 16 residues. CDR1 and CDR2 from the germline V gene are DFQATT and SNEGSKA (reference sequence). V gave up 1 base and J gave up 11 bases; unmatched junction bases: 18. The chain's CDR3 is CSARVTGRALSSEQYF. CDR3 bases: TGCAGTGCTAGAGTAACCGGGAGGGCCCTTAGTAGTGAGCAGTACTTC.

This chain joins TRBV19 and TRBJ2-7; unclear D gene. Trimming took off 3 bases at V and 0 bases at J, with 9 bases between the two ends. The CDR3 length is 14 residues. Germline V CDR1 and CDR2: LNHDA, SQIVND (reference sequence). The DNA for the CDR3 is TGTGCCAGTAGTATGACCCCAGCCTCCTACGAGCAGTACTTC. Its protein is CASSMTPASYEQYF.

The rearrangement uses TRBV3-1 and TRBJ2-1; 7 nucleotides line up with TRBD2. Per germline, CDR1 LGHDT and CDR2 YNNKEL (reference sequence). The CDR3 consists of 17 residues. With V trimmed by 1 base and J by 5 bases, 11 bases remained unmatched. The CDR3 region is CASSQAGGFSVNNEQFF. In DNA, the CDR3 is TGTGCCAGCAGCCAAGCGGGGGGTTTCTCTGTTAACAATGAGCAGTTCTTC.

This clonotype occurred many times. This chain uses TRBV28 with TRBJ1-4, with 11 positions matching TRBD1. Germline lookup yields CDR1 MDHEN and CDR2 SYDVKM. The CDR3 length is 18 residues. The junction had 11 bases not matched to a gene; V was cut back by 1 base and J by 7 bases. The DNA for the CDR3 is TGTGCCAGCAGTTTATTTTATATTTGGGACAGGGGGTCTGAAAAACTGTTTTTT. Residues: CASSLFYIWDRGSEKLFF. The variable domain in full, completed from reference TRBV28 and TRBJ1-4, reads DVKVTQSSRYLVKRTGEKVFLECVQDMDHENMFWYRQDPGLGLRLIYFSYDVKMKEKGDIPEGYSVSREKKERFSLILESASTNQTSMYLCASSLFYIWDRGSEKLFFGSGTQLSVL.

The table lists this clonotype with many counts. This CDR3 is CASTEQGTSAGHEQFF. The CDR3 DNA sequence: TGTGCCAGCACCGAGCAAGGGACTAGCGCGGGCCATGAGCAGTTCTTC. The J gene is TRBJ2-1, the V gene TRBV14, with 10 bases identical to TRBD2. This CDR3 spans 16 amino acids. Trimming cost V 7 bases and J 8 bases; bases outside gene matches: 14. Germline V gene data show CDR1 as SGHDN and CDR2 as FVKESK.

This clonotype appeared many times. The V call is TRBV2, the J call TRBJ1-5, with 7 bases that match TRBD1. The CDR3 is 14 amino acids. From germline, CDR1 is SNHLY and CDR2 FYNNEI. The V gene end was trimmed by 6 bases and the J gene end by 6 bases; junction bases not matched to a gene: 8. The CDR3 region has the DNA TGTGCCAGCAGGTTAACAGGGGTCGGTCAGCCCCAGCATTTT. It yields the protein CASRLTGVGQPQHF. Using reference TRBV2 and TRBJ1-5 for the parts outside the CDR3, the full variable domain is EPEVTQTPSHQVTQMGQEVILRCVPISNHLYFYWYRQILGQKVEFLVSFYNNEISEKSEIFDDQFSVERPDGSNFTLKIRSTKLEDSAMYFCASRLTGVGQPQHFGDGTRLSIL.

This chain links TRBV6-2 or TRBV6-3 with TRBJ2-1; TRBD2 is a possible D gene (6 bases). The CDR3 runs 13 residues. The V gene lost 4 bases and the J gene lost 5 bases, with 9 bases spanning the gap. Germline assignment: CDR1 MNHEY and CDR2 SVGEGT. DNA for the CDR3: TGTGCCAGCAGTTGGACTAACAACAATGAGCAGTTCTTC. This codes for CASSWTNNNEQFF.

Of note for this clonotype: A much larger clone sits a single nucleotide away, making a read error possible. This sequence joins TRBV2 and TRBJ1-2; D uncertain. The CDR3 is made up of 14 amino acids. Germline V gene sequence: CDR1 SNHLY, CDR2 FYNNEI. The CDR3 DNA is TGTGCCAGCAGTGAAGGGACTCTGGCGGATGGCTGCACCTTC. Its translation is CASSEGTLADGCTF.

This clonotype was counted ten times or more. This chain joins TRBV10-3 and TRBJ1-1, with 9 bases fitting TRBD1. The V segment lost 3 bases and the J segment 6 bases; nucleotides outside the gene matches: 8. The CDR3 is 15 residues long. Per germline, CDR1 ENHRY and CDR2 SYGVKD. For the CDR3, the DNA is TGTGCCATCAGTGATTGGGATACAGGGGGCGCTGAAGCTTTCTTT. This codes for CAISDWDTGGAEAFF.

The chain is built from TRBV20-1 and TRBJ2-5; possibly TRBD2 for D (6 bases). The V end was cut by 0 bases, the J end by 1 base, with 12 bases between. The CDR3 totals 15 residues. Germline V gene data show CDR1 as DFQATT and CDR2 as SNEGSKA (reference sequence). The CDR3 reads CSARDRGMGQETQYF. For the CDR3, the DNA is TGCAGTGCTAGAGATCGGGGGATGGGCCAAGAGACCCAGTACTTC.

This clonotype came up a few times. Germline is not matched at one junction end, which may reflect a read error. The chain is built from TRBV7-7 and TRBJ2-7; no clear D. This CDR3 has 13 amino acids. CDR1 and CDR2 (germline): SSHAT, FNYEAQ (reference sequence). DNA for the CDR3: TGTGCTAGCAGCCCCCGGCCGGACTACGAGCAGTACTTC. Translated: CASSPRPDYEQYF.

The chain recombines TRBV20-1 with TRBJ1-4, with D tentatively TRBD1 (5 bases). Germline V lookup: CDR1 DFQATT, CDR2 SNEGSKA (reference sequence). Between the trimmed V and J ends, which lost 0 bases and 6 bases, there was a span of 8 bases. The CDR3 is 13 residues long. This chain's CDR3 is CSARDWGYEKLFF. The CDR3 DNA sequence: TGCAGTGCTAGAGATTGGGGGTATGAAAAACTGTTTTTT.

J is TRBJ2-3 and V is TRBV7-2, with a possible D match to TRBD2 (5 bases). The V end was cut by 5 bases, the J end by 7 bases, with 19 bases between. The CDR3 loop spans 15 amino acids. The germline gives CDR1 SGHTA, CDR2 FQGNSA. The CDR3 region has the DNA TGTGCCAGCAGCCCCGTCAGACTCGGGGTGAATACGCAGTATTTT. Translation gives CASSPVRLGVNTQYF.

In its sample, this clonotype was seen a few times. The V gene is TRBV5-1, the J gene TRBJ2-1; 13 bases agree with TRBD2. This CDR3 comprises 16 residues. The V and J ends lost 3 bases and 7 bases, in that order; junction bases with no gene match: 7. CDR1 is SGHRS, CDR2 YFSETQ, per germline. CDR3 protein: CASSWTSGSQWNEQFF. The CDR3 nucleotides are TGCGCCAGCAGCTGGACTAGCGGGAGTCAGTGGAATGAGCAGTTCTTC. Using reference TRBV5-1 and TRBJ2-1 for the parts outside the CDR3, the full variable domain is KAGVTQTPRYLIKTRGQQVTLSCSPISGHRSVSWYQQTPGQGLQFLFEYFSETQRNKGNFPGRFSGRQFSNSRSEMNVSTLELGDSALYLCASSWTSGSQWNEQFFGPGTRLTVL.

The genes are TRBV19 and TRBJ1-5; no clear D gene. This CDR3 has 16 residues. Germline CDR1 LNHDA, CDR2 SQIVND (reference sequence). Trimming pared 11 bases from V and 2 bases from J, leaving 22 bases between. The CDR3 region has the DNA TGTGCCGGTTCACCGCCCGCTCGGGGTCGCAATCAGCCCCAGCATTTT. It is translated as CAGSPPARGRNQPQHF.

This clonotype was detected a few times. The V gene is TRBV7-2, the J gene TRBJ2-5; TRBD2 matches 8 bases. The V gene's germline CDR1 is SGHTA and CDR2 FQGNSA. CDR3 size: 13 residues. V was clipped by 2 bases and J by 9 bases; unmatched bases: 5. The CDR3 DNA is TGTGCCAGCAGCTTAAACGGGGGGGGGGCCCAGTACTTC. Its translation is CASSLNGGGAQYF.